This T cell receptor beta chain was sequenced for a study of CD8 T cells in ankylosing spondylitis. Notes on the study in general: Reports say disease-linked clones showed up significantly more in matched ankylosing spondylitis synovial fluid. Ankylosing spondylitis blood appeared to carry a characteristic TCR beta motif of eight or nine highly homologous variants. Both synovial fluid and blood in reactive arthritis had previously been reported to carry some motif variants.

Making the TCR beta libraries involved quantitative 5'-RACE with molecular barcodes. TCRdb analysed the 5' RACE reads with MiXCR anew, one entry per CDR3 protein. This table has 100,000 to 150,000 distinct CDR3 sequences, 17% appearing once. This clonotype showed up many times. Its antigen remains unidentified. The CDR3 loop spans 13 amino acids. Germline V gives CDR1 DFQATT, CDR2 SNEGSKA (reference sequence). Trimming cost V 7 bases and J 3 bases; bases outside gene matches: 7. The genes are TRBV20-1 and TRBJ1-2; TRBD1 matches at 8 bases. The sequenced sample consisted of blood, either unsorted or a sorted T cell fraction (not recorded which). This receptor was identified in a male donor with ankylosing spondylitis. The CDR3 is CSVRTGTDYGYTF. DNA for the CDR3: TGCAGTGTTCGGACAGGGACGGACTATGGCTACACCTTC.